A selection of T cell receptor beta chains follows, all from one sample in a study of CD8+ T cells in alopecia areata. Repertoires were generated with immunoSEQ multiplex PCR, while TCRdb's copy carries only in-frame clones and drops some. The table includes 180,000 or so clones, roughly 46% detected once. The sequences come from CD8+ T cells sorted from blood, collected around week 53, from a patient treated with tofacitinib. Receptors originate from a human donor with alopecia areata. Both conserved end residues are part of each CDR3. D genes are given only for firm matches. Some rows mark clone size as missing; the rest say once, few, many or name a class of expanded clone.

CDR3nt: TGCGCCAGCAGGTCTGAGGGGTGGACTGAAGCTTTCTTT
CDR3aa: CASRSEGWTEAFF
abundance: NA
d_gene: NA
j_gene: TRBJ1-1
v_gene: TRBV5-1

CDR3nt: TGCAGCGTTGAAACCCGTGAAGGTAGGGCTGAAGCTTTCTTT
CDR3aa: CSVETREGRAEAFF
abundance: NA
d_gene: NA
j_gene: TRBJ1-1
v_gene: TRBV29-1

CDR3nt: TGTGCCAGCAGCGGGACAGGGGCCAACCAGCCCCAGCATTTT
CDR3aa: CASSGTGANQPQHF
abundance: few
d_gene: TRBD1
j_gene: TRBJ1-5
v_gene: TRBV27

CDR3nt: TGTGCCTGGGGACAGGGGGAAGAGACCCAGTACTTC
CDR3aa: CAWGQGEETQYF
abundance: NA
d_gene: TRBD1
j_gene: TRBJ2-5
v_gene: TRBV30

CDR3nt: TGTGCCAGCAGCTTATTGACGAACACTGAAGCTTTCTTT
CDR3aa: CASSLLTNTEAFF
abundance: NA
d_gene: NA
j_gene: TRBJ1-1
v_gene: TRBV7-6

CDR3nt: TGCGCCACCCACTCCGGGGAGCTGTTTTTT
CDR3aa: CATHSGELFF
abundance: NA
d_gene: NA
j_gene: TRBJ2-2
v_gene: TRBV10-2

CDR3nt: TGTGCCTGGAGTGTGGACTCCGAACAGCCCCAGCATTTT
CDR3aa: CAWSVDSEQPQHF
abundance: NA
d_gene: NA
j_gene: TRBJ1-5
v_gene: TRBV30

CDR3nt: TGCAGCGTTGAAATGGGAACCGGGGAGCTGTTTTTT
CDR3aa: CSVEMGTGELFF
abundance: NA
d_gene: NA
j_gene: TRBJ2-2
v_gene: TRBV29-1

CDR3nt: TGTGCCAGCAGCTTATCTCAGAGCTCCTACAATGAGCAGTTCTTC
CDR3aa: CASSLSQSSYNEQFF
abundance: NA
d_gene: NA
j_gene: TRBJ2-1
v_gene: TRBV7-8

CDR3nt: TGTGCCCAAGGGACAGGGGCCACCTATGGCTACACCTTC
CDR3aa: CAQGTGATYGYTF
abundance: NA
d_gene: TRBD1
j_gene: TRBJ1-2
v_gene: TRBV30

CDR3nt: TGTGCCAGCAGTTTATCGGGAAGGGTGGCTTCACCCCTCCACTTT
CDR3aa: CASSLSGRVASPLHF
abundance: NA
d_gene: NA
j_gene: TRBJ1-6
v_gene: TRBV27

CDR3nt: TGTGCCAGCATCTATATGGGGGGTTCGTACGAGCAGTACTTC
CDR3aa: CASIYMGGSYEQYF
abundance: NA
d_gene: NA
j_gene: TRBJ2-7
v_gene: TRBV2

CDR3nt: TGTGCCAGCAGCTTAGGCGGGGCAAGGGGCGAGCAGTACTTC
CDR3aa: CASSLGGARGEQYF
abundance: NA
d_gene: NA
j_gene: TRBJ2-7
v_gene: TRBV13

CDR3nt: TGCGCCAGCAGCCCACGATCGAACACTGAAGCTTTCTTT
CDR3aa: CASSPRSNTEAFF
abundance: few
d_gene: NA
j_gene: TRBJ1-1
v_gene: TRBV4-1

CDR3nt: TGTGCCAGCAGCTTAGAGACAGGGGGCGAGCAGTACTTC
CDR3aa: CASSLETGGEQYF
abundance: NA
d_gene: TRBD1
j_gene: TRBJ2-7
v_gene: TRBV7-9

CDR3nt: TGTGCCAGCAGTTCCCTCGCTCGGGTCTCCACTGAAGCTTTCTTT
CDR3aa: CASSSLARVSTEAFF
abundance: NA
d_gene: NA
j_gene: TRBJ1-1
v_gene: TRBV27

CDR3nt: TGTGCCAGCAACGAGGACGGGGCCGGCAATCAGCCCCAGCATTTT
CDR3aa: CASNEDGAGNQPQHF
abundance: NA
d_gene: NA
j_gene: TRBJ1-5
v_gene: TRBV7-2

CDR3nt: TGCGCCAGCAGCCGGACTTTCGGGAGTGACACTGAAGCTTTCTTT
CDR3aa: CASSRTFGSDTEAFF
abundance: NA
d_gene: NA
j_gene: TRBJ1-1
v_gene: TRBV4-3

CDR3nt: TGCGCCAGCAGCTTTGTCTGGACAAAAAAGTTCGCGAACACCGGGGAGCTGTTTTTT
CDR3aa: CASSFVWTKKFANTGELFF
abundance: NA
d_gene: NA
j_gene: TRBJ2-2
v_gene: TRBV5-1

CDR3nt: TGCGCCAGCAGCTTGGCTGACAGGGGGCAAAATCGGTATGGCTACACCTTC
CDR3aa: CASSLADRGQNRYGYTF
abundance: NA
d_gene: TRBD1
j_gene: TRBJ1-2
v_gene: TRBV5-1

CDR3nt: TGTGCTAGTGGGGGGTTGGGAGGCTACAATGAGCAGTTCTTC
CDR3aa: CASGGLGGYNEQFF
abundance: few
d_gene: NA
j_gene: TRBJ2-1
v_gene: TRBV12-5

CDR3nt: TGTGCCAGCAGTTTACGGGGGTCGGGCAATCAGCCCCAGCATTTT
CDR3aa: CASSLRGSGNQPQHF
abundance: NA
d_gene: NA
j_gene: TRBJ1-5
v_gene: TRBV27

CDR3nt: TGTGCCAGCAGCTTGAAGGGACAGGGCTACGAGCAGTACTTC
CDR3aa: CASSLKGQGYEQYF
abundance: few
d_gene: TRBD1
j_gene: TRBJ2-7
v_gene: TRBV7-8

CDR3nt: TGTGCCAGCAGCGGGGGGACCAATAATTCACCCCTCCACTTT
CDR3aa: CASSGGTNNSPLHF
abundance: few
d_gene: NA
j_gene: TRBJ1-6
v_gene: TRBV7-8

CDR3nt: TGTGCCAGCGAGCAGGGAAGTTCACCCCTCCACTTT
CDR3aa: CASEQGSSPLHF
abundance: NA
d_gene: NA
j_gene: TRBJ1-6
v_gene: TRBV6-5

CDR3nt: TGTGCCAGCAGCCCAAGCATTGGGGGAAGCATTCAGTACTTC
CDR3aa: CASSPSIGGSIQYF
abundance: NA
d_gene: NA
j_gene: TRBJ2-4
v_gene: TRBV9

CDR3nt: TGTGCCAGCAGCGGGCCGACTAGCGACGAGCAGTACTTC
CDR3aa: CASSGPTSDEQYF
abundance: NA
d_gene: TRBD2
j_gene: TRBJ2-7
v_gene: TRBV9